In its sample, the clone carrying this TCR beta chain was seen once. Some clones are missing from TCRdb's copy, which holds only in-frame ones; the method was immunoSEQ multiplex PCR. The sample includes some 170,000 clones, 82% of them seen just once. The source of the sample is a study of blood T cell repertoires in COVID-19. Whole-study context: The samples span acute and convalescent COVID-19 from the United States, Italy and Spain.

Sequencing used peripheral blood. The TCR comes from a woman in her 70s with acute or convalescent COVID-19.

CDR3 region: CASSYSIRPFQGDQPQHF. CDR3 nucleotide sequence: TGTGCCAGCAGTTACTCGATTCGGCCTTTCCAGGGCGATCAGCCCCAGCATTTT. J is TRBJ1-5 and V is TRBV6-2 or TRBV6-3; D is possibly TRBD1 (5 bases). Trimming cost V 0 bases and J 5 bases, with 20 bases left between them. The CDR3 runs to 18 residues. The V gene's germline CDR1 is MNHEY and CDR2 SVGEGT.